What follows are 10 T cell receptor beta chains derived from one specimen sequenced in a study of blood T cells in healthy people across ages. A second PCR of 7 to 11 cycles used a sample-barcoded 5' primer and a J-beta primer mix. One entry per CDR3 protein results from TCRdb running MiXCR on the 5' RACE reads. The repertoire holds roughly 800,000 distinct CDR3 sequences, with roughly 50% as singletons. Sequencing was carried out using blood. All receptors come from a man between 25 and 39 years old in good health.

The V and J genes are TRBV7-2 and TRBJ2-5; no clear D. V dropped 0 bases and J dropped 5 bases, with 19 bases sitting between them. This CDR3 spans 17 amino acids. Germline V CDR1 and CDR2: SGHTA, FQGNSA. The CDR3 region has the DNA TGTGCCAGCAGCTTAGCCGAGTCAGCCCTCAGGCAGGAGACCCAGTACTTC. Translated, it gives CASSLAESALRQETQYF.

The chain combines TRBV4-3 with TRBJ2-3; D is unresolved. The germline gives CDR1 LGHNA, CDR2 YSLEER. This CDR3 contains 15 residues. Trimming removed 1 base from V and 3 bases from J, with 11 bases in between. CDR3 coding DNA: TGCGCCAGCAGCCAAGCCTGGATAGGGACAGATACGCAGTATTTT. This sequence encodes CASSQAWIGTDTQYF.

The chain is built from TRBV6-6 and TRBJ1-1, with D perhaps TRBD1 (5 bases). The ends were cut back, 5 bases at V and 4 bases at J, with 17 bases in the middle. The CDR3 length is 15 residues. Per the germline V gene, CDR1 is MNHNY and CDR2 is SVGAGI (reference sequence). The CDR3 region has the DNA TGTGCCAGCAGTGACCCGGGACCCAAGGCCACTGAAGCTTTCTTT. This translates into CASSDPGPKATEAFF.

The chain combines TRBV4-3 with TRBJ2-3, with TRBD2 identical over 8 bases. Germline assignment: CDR1 LGHNA and CDR2 YSLEER. The CDR3 contains 15 residues. V lost 6 bases to trimming and J lost 2 bases; unmatched junction nucleotides: 7. The CDR3 protein is CASSQLAEITDTQYF. As DNA, the CDR3 is TGCGCCAGCAGTCAACTAGCGGAGATCACAGATACGCAGTATTTT.

This chain links TRBV4-2 with TRBJ1-4; 11 positions match TRBD1. Trimming removed 2 bases from V and 6 bases from J; junction bases left unmatched: 2. Germline V gene lookup returns CDR1 LGHNA and CDR2 YNFKEQ. The CDR3 is made up of 15 amino acids. CDR3 sequence reads: CASSQPGQGDEKLFF. For the CDR3, the DNA is TGTGCCAGCAGCCAACCGGGACAGGGGGATGAAAAACTGTTTTTT.

DNA of the CDR3: TGCGCCAGCAGCTTGGATGGACCTATGGGGACTGAAGCTTTCTTT. Residues: CASSLDGPMGTEAFF. The chain has TRBV5-1 and TRBJ1-1; D uncertain. Trimming shortened V by 0 bases and J by 5 bases, and 14 bases separated the two germline ends. CDR1 SGHRS and CDR2 YFSETQ come from the germline V gene. The CDR3 consists of 15 residues.

This chain joins TRBV6-1 and TRBJ2-3; 9 positions match TRBD2. CDR3 size: 12 residues. V was clipped by 7 bases and J by 12 bases; unmatched bases: 8. CDR1 MNHNS and CDR2 SASEGT come from the germline V gene. Here the CDR3 DNA reads TGTGCCAGCAACCCCGATAGCGGGAGACAGTATTTT. Protein sequence: CASNPDSGRQYF.

The CDR3, as DNA: TGTGCCAGCAGCCAAGATGGGACGGAATACAATGAGCAGTTCTTC. Translated: CASSQDGTEYNEQFF. This chain connects TRBV7-2 to TRBJ2-1; D may be TRBD1 or TRBD2 (5 bases each). From germline, CDR1 is SGHTA and CDR2 FQGNSA. V was clipped by 5 bases and J by 4 bases, with 15 bases between them. CDR3 length: 15 amino acids.

The chain recombines TRBV5-1 with TRBJ2-5, with 11 bases aligning to TRBD1. The J call may be mistaken, given a closer DNA end match to TRBJ2-7. CDR1 is SGHRS, CDR2 YFSETQ, per germline. This CDR3 is 16 amino acids long. For the CDR3, the DNA is TGCGCCAGCAGCTTGGGGACAGGGGGCTCGGGCTACGAGCAGTACTTC. Translation: CASSLGTGGSGYEQYF.

This clonotype was detected only a few times. V usage is TRBV20-1 and J usage is TRBJ2-7; D might be TRBD1 (6 bases). The V gene's germline CDR1 is DFQATT and CDR2 SNEGSKA (reference sequence). The V and J ends lost 2 bases and 3 bases respectively, with 14 bases between them. This CDR3 has 14 amino acids. The CDR3 DNA sequence: TGCAGTGCTAGATCAGGGGAAGTGGTCTACGAGCAGTACTTC. It is translated as CSARSGEVVYEQYF.